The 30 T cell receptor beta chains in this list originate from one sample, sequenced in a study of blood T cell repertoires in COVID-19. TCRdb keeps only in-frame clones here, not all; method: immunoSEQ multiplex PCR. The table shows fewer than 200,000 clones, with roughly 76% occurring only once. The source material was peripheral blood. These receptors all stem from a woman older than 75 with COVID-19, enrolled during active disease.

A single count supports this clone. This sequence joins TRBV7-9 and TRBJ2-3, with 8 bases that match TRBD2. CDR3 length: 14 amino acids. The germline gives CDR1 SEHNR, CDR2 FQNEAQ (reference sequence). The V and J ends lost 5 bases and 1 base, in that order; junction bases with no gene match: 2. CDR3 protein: CASSRSGGTDTQYF. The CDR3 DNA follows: TGTGCCAGCAGCCGTAGCGGGGGCACAGATACGCAGTATTTT.

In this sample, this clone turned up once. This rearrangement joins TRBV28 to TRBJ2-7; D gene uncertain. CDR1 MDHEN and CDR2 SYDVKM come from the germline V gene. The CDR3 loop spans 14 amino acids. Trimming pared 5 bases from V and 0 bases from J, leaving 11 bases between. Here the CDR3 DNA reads TGTGCCAGCAGTCGGGTCACCCTCTCCTACGAGCAGTACTTC. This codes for CASSRVTLSYEQYF. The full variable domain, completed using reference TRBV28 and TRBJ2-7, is DVKVTQSSRYLVKRTGEKVFLECVQDMDHENMFWYRQDPGLGLRLIYFSYDVKMKEKGDIPEGYSVSREKKERFSLILESASTNQTSMYLCASSRVTLSYEQYFGPGTRLTVT.

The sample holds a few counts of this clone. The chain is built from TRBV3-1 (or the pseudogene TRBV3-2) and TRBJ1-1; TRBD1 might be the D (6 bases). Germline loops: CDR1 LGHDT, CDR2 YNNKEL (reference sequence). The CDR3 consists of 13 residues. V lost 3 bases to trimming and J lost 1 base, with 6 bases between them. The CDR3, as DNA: TGTGCCAGCAGCCAGGGGGCGAACACTGAAGCTTTCTTT. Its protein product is CASSQGANTEAFF.

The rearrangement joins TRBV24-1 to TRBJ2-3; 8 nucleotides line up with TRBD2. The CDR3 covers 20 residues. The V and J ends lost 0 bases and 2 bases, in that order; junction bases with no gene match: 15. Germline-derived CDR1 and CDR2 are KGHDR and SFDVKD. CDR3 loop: CATSDLPLPAGVLPTDTQYF. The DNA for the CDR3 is TGTGCCACCAGTGATTTGCCACTCCCAGCGGGAGTCCTCCCCACAGATACGCAGTATTTT.

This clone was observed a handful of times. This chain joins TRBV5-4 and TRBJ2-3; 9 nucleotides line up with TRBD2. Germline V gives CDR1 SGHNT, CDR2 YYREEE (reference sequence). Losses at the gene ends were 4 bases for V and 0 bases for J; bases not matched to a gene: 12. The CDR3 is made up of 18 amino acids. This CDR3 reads CASSRGGRRGGSTDTQYF. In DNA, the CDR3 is TGTGCCAGCAGCCGAGGTGGTAGGCGGGGGGGGAGCACAGATACGCAGTATTTT.

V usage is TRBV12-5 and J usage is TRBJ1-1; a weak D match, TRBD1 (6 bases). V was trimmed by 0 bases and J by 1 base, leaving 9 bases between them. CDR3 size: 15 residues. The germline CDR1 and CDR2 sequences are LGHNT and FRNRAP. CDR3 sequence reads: CASGLVQGANTEAFF. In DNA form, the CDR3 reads TGTGCTAGTGGTTTGGTACAGGGCGCGAACACTGAAGCTTTCTTT.

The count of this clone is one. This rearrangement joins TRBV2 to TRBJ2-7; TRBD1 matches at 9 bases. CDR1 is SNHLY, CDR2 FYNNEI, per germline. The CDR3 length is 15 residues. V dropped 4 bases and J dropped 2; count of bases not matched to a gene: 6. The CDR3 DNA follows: TGTGCCAGCAGTGGGGGGGACAGGGATACCTACGAGCAGTACTTC. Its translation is CASSGGDRDTYEQYF.

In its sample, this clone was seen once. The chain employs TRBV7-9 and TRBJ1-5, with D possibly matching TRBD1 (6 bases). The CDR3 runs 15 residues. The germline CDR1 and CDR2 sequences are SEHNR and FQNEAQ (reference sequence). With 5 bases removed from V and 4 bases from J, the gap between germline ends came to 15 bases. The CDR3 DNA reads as TGTGCCAGCAGCCCCTCGGGCAGGGGAAATCAGCCCCAGCATTTT. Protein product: CASSPSGRGNQPQHF.

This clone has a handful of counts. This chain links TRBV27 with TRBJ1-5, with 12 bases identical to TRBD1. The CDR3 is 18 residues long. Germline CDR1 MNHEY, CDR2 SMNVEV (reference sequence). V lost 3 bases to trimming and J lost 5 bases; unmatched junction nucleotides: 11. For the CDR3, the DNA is TGTGCCAGCAGTTTCCGTAACCCCGGGACAGGGGGCTATCAGCCCCAGCATTTT. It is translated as CASSFRNPGTGGYQPQHF.

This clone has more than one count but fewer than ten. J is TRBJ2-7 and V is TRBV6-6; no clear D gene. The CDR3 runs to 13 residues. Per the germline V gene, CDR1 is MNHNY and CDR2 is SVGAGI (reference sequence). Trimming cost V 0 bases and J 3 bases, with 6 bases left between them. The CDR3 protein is CASSYSFGYEQYF. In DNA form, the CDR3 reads TGTGCCAGCAGTTACTCGTTCGGCTACGAGCAGTACTTC.

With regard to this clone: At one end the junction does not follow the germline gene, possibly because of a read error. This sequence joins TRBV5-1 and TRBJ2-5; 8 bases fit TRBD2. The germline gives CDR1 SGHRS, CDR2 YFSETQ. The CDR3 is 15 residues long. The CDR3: CASSRGPGGREAQYF. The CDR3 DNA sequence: TGCGCCAGCAGCAGGGGACCGGGGGGGAGAGAGGCCCAGTACTTC.

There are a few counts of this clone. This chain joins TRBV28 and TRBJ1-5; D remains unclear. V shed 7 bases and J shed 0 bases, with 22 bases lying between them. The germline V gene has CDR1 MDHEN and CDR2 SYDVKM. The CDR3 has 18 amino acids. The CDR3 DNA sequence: TGTGCCAGCACCCTTAGAGGGAACTTCCTCTATAGCAATCAGCCCCAGCATTTT. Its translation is CASTLRGNFLYSNQPQHF.

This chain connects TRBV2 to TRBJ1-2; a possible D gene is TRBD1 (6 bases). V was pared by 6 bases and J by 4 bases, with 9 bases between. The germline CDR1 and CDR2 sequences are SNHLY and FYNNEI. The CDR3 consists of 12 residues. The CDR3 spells CASRRTVYGYTF. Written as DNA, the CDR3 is TGTGCCAGCAGGCGGACAGTCTATGGCTACACCTTC.

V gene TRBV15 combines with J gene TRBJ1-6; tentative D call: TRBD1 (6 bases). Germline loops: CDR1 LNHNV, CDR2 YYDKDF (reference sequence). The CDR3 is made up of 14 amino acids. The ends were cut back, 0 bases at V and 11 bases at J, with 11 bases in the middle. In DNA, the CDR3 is TGTGCCACCAGCAGAGATACCGGGGGGCCACCCCTCCACTTT. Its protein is CATSRDTGGPPLHF. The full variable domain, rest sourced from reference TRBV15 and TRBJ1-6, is DAMVIQNPRYQVTQFGKPVTLSCSQTLNHNVMYWYQQKSSQAPKLLFHYYDKDFNNEADTPDNFQSRRPNTSFCFLDIRSPGLGDTAMYLCATSRDTGGPPLHFGNGTRLTVT.

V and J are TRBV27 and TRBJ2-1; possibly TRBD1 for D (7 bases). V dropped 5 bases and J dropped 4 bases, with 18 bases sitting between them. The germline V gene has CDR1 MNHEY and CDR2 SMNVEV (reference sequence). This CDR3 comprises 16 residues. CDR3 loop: CASSPQGGARYNEQFF. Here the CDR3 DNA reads TGTGCCAGCAGTCCGCAGGGGGGCGCAAGGTACAATGAGCAGTTCTTC.

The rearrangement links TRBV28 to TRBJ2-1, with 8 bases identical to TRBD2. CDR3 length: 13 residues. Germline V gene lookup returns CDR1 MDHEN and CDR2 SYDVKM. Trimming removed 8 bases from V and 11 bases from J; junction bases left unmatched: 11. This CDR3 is CASVGYQREKQFF. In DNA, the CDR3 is TGTGCCAGCGTAGGGTATCAGCGGGAGAAGCAGTTCTTC.

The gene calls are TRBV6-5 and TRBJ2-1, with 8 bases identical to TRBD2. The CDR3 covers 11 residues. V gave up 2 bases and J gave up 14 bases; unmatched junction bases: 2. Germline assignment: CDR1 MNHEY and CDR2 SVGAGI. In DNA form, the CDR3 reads TGTGCCAGCAGTTACGGGCGGGAGGAGTTCTTC. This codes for CASSYGREEFF.

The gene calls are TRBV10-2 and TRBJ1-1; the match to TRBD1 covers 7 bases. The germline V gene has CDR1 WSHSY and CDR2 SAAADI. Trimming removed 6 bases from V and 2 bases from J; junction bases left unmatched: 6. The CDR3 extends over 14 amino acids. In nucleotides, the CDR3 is TGCGCCAGCAGAAGGGGACAGCCAAACACTGAAGCTTTCTTT. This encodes CASRRGQPNTEAFF.

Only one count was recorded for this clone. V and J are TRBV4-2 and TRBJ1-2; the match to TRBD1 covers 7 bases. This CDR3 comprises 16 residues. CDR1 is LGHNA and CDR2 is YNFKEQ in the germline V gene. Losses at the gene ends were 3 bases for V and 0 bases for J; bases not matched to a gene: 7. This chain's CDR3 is CASSHGQALTNYGYTF. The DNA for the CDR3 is TGTGCCAGCAGCCACGGACAGGCACTCACTAACTATGGCTACACCTTC.

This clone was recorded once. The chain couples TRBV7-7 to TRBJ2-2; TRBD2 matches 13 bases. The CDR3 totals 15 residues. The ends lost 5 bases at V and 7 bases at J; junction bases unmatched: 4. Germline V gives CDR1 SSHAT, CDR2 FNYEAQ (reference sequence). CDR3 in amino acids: CASSPTSGGLGELFF. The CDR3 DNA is TGTGCCAGCAGCCCGACTAGCGGGGGGCTCGGGGAGCTGTTTTTT.

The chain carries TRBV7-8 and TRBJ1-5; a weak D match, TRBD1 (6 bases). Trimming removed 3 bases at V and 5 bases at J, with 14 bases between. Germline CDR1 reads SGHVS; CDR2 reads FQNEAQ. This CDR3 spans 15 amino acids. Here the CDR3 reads CASSFQDRWDQPQHF. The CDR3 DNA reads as TGTGCCAGCAGCTTCCAAGACAGGTGGGATCAGCCCCAGCATTTT.

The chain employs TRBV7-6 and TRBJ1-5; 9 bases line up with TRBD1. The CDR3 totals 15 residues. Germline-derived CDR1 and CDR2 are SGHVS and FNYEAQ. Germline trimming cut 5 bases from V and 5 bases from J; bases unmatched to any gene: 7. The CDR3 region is CASSPGQGEDQPQHF. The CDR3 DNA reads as TGTGCCAGCAGCCCGGGACAGGGAGAAGATCAGCCCCAGCATTTT.

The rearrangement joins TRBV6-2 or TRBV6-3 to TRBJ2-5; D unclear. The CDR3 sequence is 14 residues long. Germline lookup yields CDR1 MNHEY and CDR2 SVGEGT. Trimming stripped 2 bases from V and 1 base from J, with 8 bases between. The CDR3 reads CASSYVRIQETQYF. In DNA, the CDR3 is TGTGCCAGCAGTTACGTCAGGATCCAAGAGACCCAGTACTTC.

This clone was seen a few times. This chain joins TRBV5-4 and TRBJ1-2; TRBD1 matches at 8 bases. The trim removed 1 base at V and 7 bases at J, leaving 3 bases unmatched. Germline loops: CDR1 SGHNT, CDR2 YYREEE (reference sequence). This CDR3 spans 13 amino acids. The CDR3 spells CASSLTGGSGYTF. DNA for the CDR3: TGTGCCAGCAGCTTGACAGGGGGGAGTGGCTACACCTTC.

DNA of the CDR3: TGTGCCAGCACCCTGGACAGGGGTGGAAACACCATATATTTT. As protein: CASTLDRGGNTIYF. The V gene is TRBV6-1, the J gene TRBJ1-3, with 9 bases matching TRBD1. This CDR3 has 14 amino acids. After removal of 7 bases from V and 3 bases from J, the junction contained 4 bases not matched to a gene. Germline lookup yields CDR1 MNHNS and CDR2 SASEGT.

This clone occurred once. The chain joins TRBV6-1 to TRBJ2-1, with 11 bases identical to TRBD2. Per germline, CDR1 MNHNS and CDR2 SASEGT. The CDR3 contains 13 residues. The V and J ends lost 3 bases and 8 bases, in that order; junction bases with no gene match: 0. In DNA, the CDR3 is TGTGCCAGCAGTGAGGGACTAGCGGATGAGCAGTTCTTC. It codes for CASSEGLADEQFF.

The CDR3 DNA reads as TGTGCCAGCAGCGCGGGACTAGTTTCCTACAATGAGCAGTTCTTC. Translating gives CASSAGLVSYNEQFF. The rearrangement uses TRBV7-3 and TRBJ2-1; the match to TRBD2 covers 8 bases. The CDR3 runs 15 residues. V lost 5 bases and J lost 1; bases outside the gene matches: 4. The germline gives CDR1 SGHTA, CDR2 FQGTGA. Supplemented by reference TRBV7-3 and TRBJ2-1, the full variable domain reads GAGVSQTPSNKVTEKGKYVELRCDPISGHTALYWYRQSLGQGPEFLIYFQGTGAADDSGLPNDRFFAVRPEGSVSTLKIQRTERGDSAVYLCASSAGLVSYNEQFFGPGTRLTVL.

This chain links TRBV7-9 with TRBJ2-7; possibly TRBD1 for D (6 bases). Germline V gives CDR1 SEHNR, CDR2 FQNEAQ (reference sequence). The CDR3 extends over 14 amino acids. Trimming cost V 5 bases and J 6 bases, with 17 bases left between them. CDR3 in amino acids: CASSRDRYTTEQYF. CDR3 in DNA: TGTGCCAGCAGCCGCGACAGGTACACTACCGAGCAGTACTTC.

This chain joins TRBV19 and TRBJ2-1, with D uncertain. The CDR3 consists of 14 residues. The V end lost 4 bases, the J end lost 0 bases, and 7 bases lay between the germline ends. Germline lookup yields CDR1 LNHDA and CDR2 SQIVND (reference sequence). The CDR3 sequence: CASSKQSSYNEQFF. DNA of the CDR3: TGTGCCAGTAGTAAACAGAGCTCCTACAATGAGCAGTTCTTC.

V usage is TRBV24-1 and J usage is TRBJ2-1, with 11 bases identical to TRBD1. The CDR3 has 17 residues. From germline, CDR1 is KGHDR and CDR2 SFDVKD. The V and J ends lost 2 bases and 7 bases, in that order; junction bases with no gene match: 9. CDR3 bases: TGTGCCACCAGTGATTCAGGGACAGGGGGAAGACTGAATGAGCAGTTCTTC. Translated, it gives CATSDSGTGGRLNEQFF.